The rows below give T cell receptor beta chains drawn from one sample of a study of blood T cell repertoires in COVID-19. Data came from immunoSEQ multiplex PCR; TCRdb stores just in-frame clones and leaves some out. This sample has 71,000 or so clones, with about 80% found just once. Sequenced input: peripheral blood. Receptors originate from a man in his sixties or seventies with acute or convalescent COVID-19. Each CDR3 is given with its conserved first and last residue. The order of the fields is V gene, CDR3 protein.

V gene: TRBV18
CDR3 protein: CASRGTGSNQPQHF

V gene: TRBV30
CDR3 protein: CAWSKGLVVGSGKYNEQFF

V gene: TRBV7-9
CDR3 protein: CASSLSSGSDTIYF

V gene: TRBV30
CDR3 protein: CAWSEGGGGEREKLFF

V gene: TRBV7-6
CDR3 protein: CASSKSGRTYNEQFF

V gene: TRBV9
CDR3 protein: CASSVSGGAGTEAFF

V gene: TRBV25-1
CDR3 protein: CASSELPSGTQYF

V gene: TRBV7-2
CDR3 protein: CASSPSVSSYNEQFF

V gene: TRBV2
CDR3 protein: CASSAQGNTEAFF

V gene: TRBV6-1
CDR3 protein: CASSDAGGNQPQHF

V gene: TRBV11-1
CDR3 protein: CASTDHRGYGYTF

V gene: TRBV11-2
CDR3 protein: CASSSTSGSLNEQFF

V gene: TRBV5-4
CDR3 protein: CASSLSRQQETQYF

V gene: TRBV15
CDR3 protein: CATSRGGLQPQHF

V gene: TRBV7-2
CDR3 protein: CASSLVQQETQYF

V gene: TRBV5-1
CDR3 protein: CASSLMGRDYPGELFF

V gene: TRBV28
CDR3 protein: CASTRHLRGTEAFF

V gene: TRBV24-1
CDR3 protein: CATGGGDSETQYF

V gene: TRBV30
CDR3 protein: CAWSVPGSTGELFF

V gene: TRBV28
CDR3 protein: CASSPPRGTGANVLTF

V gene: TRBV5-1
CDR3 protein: CASSPLSETEAGANVLTF

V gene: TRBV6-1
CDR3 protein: CASSDRGGKGNIQYF

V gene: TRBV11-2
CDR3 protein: CASKGEGTGELFF

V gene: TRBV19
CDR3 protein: CASSIGAADEQFF

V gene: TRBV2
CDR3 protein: CASGAGRRENEQFF

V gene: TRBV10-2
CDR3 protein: CASSESGAGNQPQHF